Below are 16 T cell receptor beta chains sequenced from a single sample in a study of T cells after yellow fever vaccination. TCRdb re-derived calls from the 5' RACE reads in MiXCR, one entry per CDR3 protein. The sample contains hundreds of thousands of distinct CDR3 sequences, about 12% of which appear only once. The source material was PBMCs, sampled on the day of the yellow fever booster vaccination. These receptor sequences come from a man aged 30 to 39 who received the YFV17D yellow fever vaccine.

This chain connects TRBV11-2 to TRBJ2-2; no reliable D call. The CDR3 is made up of 17 amino acids. V shed 2 bases and J shed 6 bases, with 19 bases lying between them. Per the germline V gene, CDR1 is SGHAT and CDR2 is FQNNGV. CDR3 loop: CASSLSVWTTDAGELFF. The CDR3 nucleotides read TGTGCCAGCAGCTTATCCGTCTGGACCACTGACGCCGGGGAGCTGTTTTTT.

This clonotype was seen more than once but under ten times. V is TRBV12-3 or TRBV12-4 and J is TRBJ2-3; D gene ambiguous. The length of the CDR3 is 12 residues. Trimming cost V 1 base and J 9 bases, with 8 bases left between them. Here the CDR3 reads CASSLEVQTQYF. For the CDR3, the DNA is TGTGCCAGCAGTTTAGAAGTACAGACGCAGTATTTT.

This clonotype was counted between two and nine times. This chain links TRBV7-2 with TRBJ2-1; 10 nucleotides match TRBD2. Looked up from germline, CDR1 is SGHTA and CDR2 is FQGNSA. The V gene end was trimmed by 1 base and the J gene end by 4 bases; junction bases not matched to a gene: 7. This CDR3 has 17 residues. The CDR3 sequence: CASSLVASGSLYNEQFF. CDR3 DNA sequence: TGTGCCAGCAGCTTAGTGGCTAGCGGGAGTCTTTACAATGAGCAGTTCTTC.

The V gene is TRBV7-2, the J gene TRBJ2-7; D is tentatively TRBD1 or TRBD2 (5 bases each). The CDR3 loop spans 13 amino acids. V was trimmed by 2 bases and J by 2 bases, leaving 7 bases between them. Germline values: CDR1 SGHTA, CDR2 FQGNSA. The CDR3 sequence: CASSLRDAYEQYF. The CDR3 DNA reads TGTGCCAGCAGCTTAAGGGACGCCTACGAGCAGTACTTC.

The gene calls are TRBV15 and TRBJ2-7; D gene ambiguous. V shed 4 bases and J shed 2 bases, with 9 bases lying between them. Looked up from germline, CDR1 is LNHNV and CDR2 is YYDKDF (reference sequence). The CDR3 consists of 13 residues. The DNA of the CDR3 is TGTGCCACCAGCACCCGTGGTCCCTACGAGCAGTACTTC. This encodes CATSTRGPYEQYF.

This clonotype was recorded many times. J is TRBJ1-2 and V is TRBV29-1; unclear D gene. Trimming removed 2 bases from V and 7 bases from J, with 23 bases in between. Per germline, CDR1 SQVTM and CDR2 ANQGSEA. The CDR3 is made up of 16 amino acids. CDR3 nucleotides: TGCAGCGTTGAATCCGCCGAGTCTATTACCTCGGCTGGCTACACCTTC. Protein: CSVESAESITSAGYTF.

The gene calls are TRBV5-4 and TRBJ2-7; tentatively, D is TRBD1 (7 bases). The V end lost 4 bases, the J end lost 6 bases, and 17 bases lay between the germline ends. Looked up from germline, CDR1 is SGHNT and CDR2 is YYREEE (reference sequence). The CDR3 is 14 residues long. CDR3 coding DNA: TGTGCCAGCAGCCACGCGGGACAGTTTTTCGAGCAGTACTTC. It is translated as CASSHAGQFFEQYF.

This clonotype came up a few times. J is TRBJ1-3 and V is TRBV18, with D unclear. Trimming took 8 bases from V and 5 from J, leaving 16 bases between them. CDR1 is KGHSH, CDR2 LQKENI, per germline. The CDR3 sequence is 14 residues long. CDR3 in amino acids: CASAPSVFRNTIYF. The DNA of the CDR3 is TGTGCCAGCGCGCCCTCGGTGTTTCGAAACACCATATATTTT.

This chain connects TRBV5-1 to TRBJ2-1; 12 bases map to TRBD2. Losses at the gene ends were 4 bases for V and 14 bases for J; bases not matched to a gene: 4. Germline V gene sequence: CDR1 SGHRS, CDR2 YFSETQ. This CDR3 has 12 residues. CDR3 residues: CASSVSSGREFF. DNA of the CDR3: TGCGCCAGCAGCGTATCTAGCGGGAGGGAGTTCTTC.

This clonotype was found a few times. The chain joins TRBV7-2 to TRBJ2-2, with TRBD1 as a possible D gene (5 bases). With 6 bases removed from V and 4 bases from J, the gap between germline ends came to 15 bases. The CDR3 runs to 15 residues. Germline V gene sequence: CDR1 SGHTA, CDR2 FQGNSA. Written as DNA, the CDR3 is TGTGCCAGCAGGGGTGACAGATCGAGCACCGGGGAGCTGTTTTTT. Translated, it gives CASRGDRSSTGELFF.

V usage is TRBV5-1 and J usage is TRBJ2-4, with D tentatively TRBD2 (6 bases). Germline CDR1 reads SGHRS; CDR2 reads YFSETQ. This CDR3 contains 16 residues. V lost 2 bases to trimming and J lost 8 bases, with 20 bases between them. The CDR3 loop reads CASSLAPGGIGDIQYF. CDR3 nucleotides: TGCGCCAGCAGCTTAGCACCGGGCGGGATCGGAGACATTCAGTACTTC. The variable domain in full, with the rest retrieved from reference TRBV5-1 and TRBJ2-4, is KAGVTQTPRYLIKTRGQQVTLSCSPISGHRSVSWYQQTPGQGLQFLFEYFSETQRNKGNFPGRFSGRQFSNSRSEMNVSTLELGDSALYLCASSLAPGGIGDIQYFGAGTRLSVL.

This clonotype was counted ten times or more. The CDR3 DNA is TGTGCCAGCAGCTTAGGGGACAGGGGGCTATCCAAAAACATTCAGTACTTC. Protein product: CASSLGDRGLSKNIQYF. The chain employs TRBV7-2 and TRBJ2-4, with TRBD1 matching over 12 bases. This CDR3 comprises 17 residues. V shed 1 base, J shed 2 bases, and the junction held 3 bases outside the gene matches. The germline CDR1 and CDR2 sequences are SGHTA and FQGNSA.

This chain links TRBV4-2 with TRBJ2-3; D gene uncertain. CDR3 length: 14 residues. V was trimmed by 0 bases and J by 2 bases, leaving 6 bases between them. Germline CDR1 and CDR2: LGHNA and YNFKEQ. The CDR3 DNA reads as TGTGCCAGCAGCCAAGACCCCCCCACAGATACGCAGTATTTT. Translating gives CASSQDPPTDTQYF.

The rearrangement joins TRBV27 to TRBJ2-7, with TRBD2 matching 9 bases. Germline CDR1 and CDR2: MNHEY and SMNVEV (reference sequence). CDR3 length: 17 residues. V lost 7 bases and J lost 3; bases outside the gene matches: 16. As DNA, the CDR3 is TGTGCCAGCAACCCCGCGGGCGGGAGGGCGGAAATCTACGAGCAGTACTTC. Amino acid sequence: CASNPAGGRAEIYEQYF.

This clonotype showed up just a few times. The J gene is TRBJ2-1, the V gene TRBV14; no clear D. V was trimmed by 2 bases and J by 7 bases, leaving 6 bases between them. This CDR3 has 12 amino acids. The V gene's germline CDR1 is SGHDN and CDR2 FVKESK. CDR3 in amino acids: CASSQQENEQFF. As DNA, the CDR3 is TGTGCCAGCAGCCAACAGGAAAATGAGCAGTTCTTC.

V is TRBV30 and J is TRBJ2-7, with TRBD2 identical over 12 bases. CDR1 is GTSNPN and CDR2 is SVGIG in the germline V gene (reference sequence). After removal of 3 bases from V and 6 bases from J, the junction contained 27 bases not matched to a gene. CDR3 size: 21 residues. In DNA, the CDR3 is TGTGCCTGGAGCCTAGGACTAGCGGGACCACACCCCAACACGCCAGGGGCCGAGCAGTACTTC. Encoded protein: CAWSLGLAGPHPNTPGAEQYF.